Below are 27 T cell receptor beta chains sequenced from a single sample in a study of cytomegalovirus exposure and HLA in healthy donors. Some clones are missing from TCRdb's copy, which holds only in-frame ones; the method was immunoSEQ multiplex PCR. The data show around 95,000 clones, with 85% seen just once and approximately 20% held by the top ten. Sequencing input: PBMCs. These receptors originate from a man aged 18 to 30 in good health and CMV-seropositive.

The chain links TRBV19 to TRBJ2-1; D is possibly TRBD1 (6 bases). This CDR3 is 11 amino acids long. Germline lookup yields CDR1 LNHDA and CDR2 SQIVND (reference sequence). Trimming pared 3 bases from V and 9 bases from J, leaving 6 bases between. CDR3 protein: CASSMGAEQFF. CDR3 in DNA: TGTGCCAGTAGTATGGGGGCTGAGCAGTTCTTC. Using reference TRBV19 and TRBJ2-1 for the parts outside the CDR3, the full variable domain is DGGITQSPKYLFRKEGQNVTLSCEQNLNHDAMYWYRQDPGQGLRLIYYSQIVNDFQKGDIAEGYSVSREKKESFPLTVTSAQKNPTAFYLCASSMGAEQFFGPGTRLTVL.

This clone was recorded only once. In DNA form, the CDR3 reads TGTGCCTGGAGTAAGGGGAGCGGGGTATTTAGCGGGAGGCCACTGGAACTCGACTACGAGCAGTACGTC. Protein sequence: CAWSKGSGVFSGRPLELDYEQYV. This chain connects TRBV30 to TRBJ2-7; 10 bases fit TRBD2. CDR1 and CDR2 (germline): GTSNPN, SVGIG (reference sequence). The CDR3 runs 23 residues. The trim removed 2 bases at V and 3 bases at J, leaving 31 bases unmatched.

The J gene is TRBJ2-1, the V gene TRBV15; 10 positions agree with TRBD2. V lost 3 bases and J lost 2; bases outside the gene matches: 4. Germline V gene sequence: CDR1 LNHNV, CDR2 YYDKDF (reference sequence). This CDR3 spans 16 amino acids. The CDR3 nucleotides are TGTGCCACCAGCAGTAAAGGGACTAGCGCCTACAATGAGCAGTTCTTC. It encodes CATSSKGTSAYNEQFF.

The CDR3 region has the DNA TGTGCCAGCAGCCAAGGGTTCCAAGGGGACACTGAAGCTTTCTTT. This encodes CASSQGFQGDTEAFF. V usage is TRBV14 and J usage is TRBJ1-1, with D maybe TRBD1 (5 bases). Germline V CDR1 and CDR2: SGHDN, FVKESK. The CDR3 runs to 15 residues. Deletions cut 1 base from V and 3 bases from J, with 12 bases between.

V and J are TRBV2 and TRBJ1-2; possibly TRBD1 for D (6 bases). Trimming took 4 bases from V and 4 from J, leaving 16 bases between them. Per germline, CDR1 SNHLY and CDR2 FYNNEI. The CDR3 has 15 amino acids. The CDR3 DNA is TGTGCCAGCAGTGTTAATAGGGGGTCATTCTATGGCTACACCTTC. Protein product: CASSVNRGSFYGYTF.

The chain carries TRBV19 and TRBJ2-3; 15 bases line up with TRBD2. Per the germline V gene, CDR1 is LNHDA and CDR2 is SQIVND (reference sequence). The CDR3 runs 14 residues. Trimming at V came to 10 bases and at J to 4 bases, leaving 3 bases not matched to a gene. CDR3 DNA: TGTGCCACTGGACTAGCGGGAGGGGCAGATACGCAGTATTTT. This translates into CATGLAGGADTQYF.

This clone was detected once. The gene calls are TRBV10-3 and TRBJ2-5, with 9 nucleotides matching TRBD1. This CDR3 has 16 amino acids. The V and J ends lost 6 bases and 5 bases, in that order; junction bases with no gene match: 13. The germline CDR1 and CDR2 sequences are ENHRY and SYGVKD. The CDR3: CAIRPSPGTGRETQYF. The CDR3 DNA follows: TGTGCCATCAGACCTAGTCCCGGGACAGGGAGGGAGACCCAGTACTTC.

This sequence joins TRBV9 and TRBJ2-7; 9 nucleotides line up with TRBD1. Looked up from germline, CDR1 is SGDLS and CDR2 is YYNGEE. J gave up 5 bases and V 0 bases, and 6 bases lay outside the gene matches. This CDR3 contains 15 residues. The CDR3 sequence: CASSVEQGAMNEQYF. The CDR3 DNA is TGTGCCAGCAGCGTAGAACAGGGGGCGATGAACGAGCAGTACTTC. The entire variable domain, with the rest obtained from reference TRBV9 and TRBJ2-7, is as follows: DSGVTQTPKHLITATGQRVTLRCSPRSGDLSVYWYQQSLDQGLQFLIQYYNGEERAKGNILERFSAQQFPDLHSELNLSSLELGDSALYFCASSVEQGAMNEQYFGPGTRLTVT.

V is TRBV5-5 and J is TRBJ2-7, with D possibly matching TRBD2 (5 bases). Germline V lookup: CDR1 SGHKS, CDR2 YYEKEE (reference sequence). The CDR3 consists of 14 residues. Trimming took off 2 bases at V and 1 base at J, with 10 bases between the two ends. The CDR3 region has the DNA TGTGCCAGCAGCTTTTTAGCGCAGTCCTACGAGCAGTACTTC. This codes for CASSFLAQSYEQYF. Supplemented by reference TRBV5-5 and TRBJ2-7, the full variable domain reads DAGVTQSPTHLIKTRGQQVTLRCSPISGHKSVSWYQQVLGQGPQFIFQYYEKEERGRGNFPDRFSARQFPNYSSELNVNALLLGDSALYLCASSFLAQSYEQYFGPGTRLTVT.

In its sample, this clone was seen a few times. The genes are TRBV19 and TRBJ1-5; perhaps TRBD1 as D (5 bases). CDR1 is LNHDA and CDR2 is SQIVND in the germline V gene (reference sequence). Trimming cost V 2 bases and J 5 bases, with 16 bases left between them. The CDR3 has 16 residues. Here the CDR3 DNA reads TGTGCCAGTAGTATATCTGGGGGGATGGGGTATCAGCCCCAGCATTTT. It encodes CASSISGGMGYQPQHF.

The gene calls are TRBV28 and TRBJ1-2, with a weak D call TRBD1 (5 bases). The germline V and J ends were trimmed by 6 bases and 8 bases, with 25 bases remaining between them. The CDR3 spans 16 residues. Germline-derived CDR1 and CDR2 are MDHEN and SYDVKM. CDR3 DNA sequence: TGTGCCAGCAGCCCCCCAGGGTACCCTACTATGCAAGGCTACACCTTC. It encodes CASSPPGYPTMQGYTF.

This chain uses TRBV19 with TRBJ1-5, with no clear D. Between the trimmed V and J ends, which lost 7 bases and 0 bases, there was a span of 19 bases. Looked up from germline, CDR1 is LNHDA and CDR2 is SQIVND (reference sequence). The CDR3 is made up of 17 amino acids. The CDR3 coding sequence is TGTGCCAGTAACCCCGACGGGATCGAGTATAGCAATCAGCCCCAGCATTTT. This gives the protein CASNPDGIEYSNQPQHF.

This chain joins TRBV5-8 and TRBJ2-7; TRBD1 might be the D (5 bases). The V end was cut by 0 bases, the J end by 4 bases, with 14 bases between. CDR1 SGHTS and CDR2 YDEGEE come from the germline V gene. The CDR3 loop spans 15 amino acids. CDR3 bases: TGTGCCAGCAGCTTGGCCACAAGGGGCACATACGAGCAGTACGTC. This codes for CASSLATRGTYEQYV.

The CDR3 reads CASSSGGEWNEQFF. The CDR3 DNA sequence: TGCGCCAGCAGCTCGGGGGGGGAGTGGAATGAGCAGTTCTTC. The chain is built from TRBV5-1 and TRBJ2-1; 8 bases agree with TRBD2. This CDR3 spans 14 amino acids. CDR1 is SGHRS, CDR2 YFSETQ, per germline. V was clipped by 3 bases and J by 7 bases; unmatched bases: 6.

The V call is TRBV28, the J call TRBJ1-1; no reliable D call. Looked up from germline, CDR1 is MDHEN and CDR2 is SYDVKM. Trimming took 3 bases from V and 10 from J, leaving 18 bases between them. The CDR3 is 14 residues long. CDR3 protein: CASSFGIAEYGAFF. DNA of the CDR3: TGTGCCAGCAGTTTCGGTATAGCAGAGTACGGAGCTTTCTTT.

J is TRBJ1-2 and V is TRBV28; D perhaps matches TRBD1 (6 bases). The germline gives CDR1 MDHEN, CDR2 SYDVKM. This CDR3 region has 14 residues. V was shortened by 4 bases and J by 6 bases, with 15 bases between the two germline ends. DNA for the CDR3: TGTGCCAGCAGTTCCTCTACAGGGACCCATGGCTACACCTTC. As protein: CASSSSTGTHGYTF.

The V and J genes are TRBV2 and TRBJ2-7; a weak D match, TRBD1 (5 bases). Trimming shortened V by 3 bases and J by 2 bases, and 23 bases separated the two germline ends. CDR3 size: 18 residues. Germline CDR1 is SNHLY and CDR2 is FYNNEI. In DNA, the CDR3 is TGTGCCAGCAGTGACCCACGAACTCGTCAGGGCGCCACCTACGAGCAGTACTTC. As protein: CASSDPRTRQGATYEQYF.

The chain joins TRBV27 to TRBJ2-1; D is possibly TRBD2 (5 bases). The CDR3 covers 15 residues. V was trimmed by 5 bases and J by 6 bases, leaving 17 bases between them. Germline V lookup: CDR1 MNHEY, CDR2 SMNVEV (reference sequence). The CDR3 protein is CASSAASSSPNEQFF. For the CDR3, the DNA is TGTGCCAGCAGTGCGGCTAGCTCTTCCCCCAATGAGCAGTTCTTC.

The V call is TRBV28, the J call TRBJ1-4; D might be TRBD1 (5 bases). CDR1 is MDHEN, CDR2 SYDVKM, per germline. The CDR3 sequence is 14 residues long. With 8 bases removed from V and 10 bases from J, the gap between germline ends came to 20 bases. The CDR3 loop reads CASDGRAQGGKLFF. As DNA, the CDR3 is TGTGCCAGCGACGGAAGGGCGCAGGGTGGAAAACTGTTTTTT.

This clone was observed a few times. The chain is built from TRBV7-9 and TRBJ2-7; D is unclear. The germline CDR1 and CDR2 sequences are SEHNR and FQNEAQ (reference sequence). The CDR3 is made up of 11 amino acids. V was shortened by 5 bases and J by 4 bases, with 6 bases between the two germline ends. CDR3 sequence reads: CASSHGYEQYV. The CDR3 bases are TGTGCCAGCAGCCACGGGTACGAGCAGTACGTC.

This chain links TRBV11-2 with TRBJ2-5, with D maybe TRBD2 (5 bases). The CDR3 has 14 amino acids. The germline V gene encodes CDR1 SGHAT and CDR2 FQNNGV. V lost 5 bases, J lost 5 bases, and 15 bases lay in between. The CDR3 nucleotides are TGTGCCAGCAGCGCTAGCCCAGCGGAGGAGACCCAGTACTTC. It is translated as CASSASPAEETQYF.

The chain uses TRBV7-9 and TRBJ2-7; 11 nucleotides align to TRBD1. The CDR3 is 16 amino acids. V was pared by 5 bases and J by 2 bases, with 8 bases of the junction left unmatched. Germline V gene data show CDR1 as SEHNR and CDR2 as FQNEAQ (reference sequence). CDR3 loop: CASSMWGDRGTYEQYF. DNA of the CDR3: TGTGCCAGCAGCATGTGGGGGGACAGGGGGACCTACGAGCAGTACTTC.

The gene calls are TRBV10-3 and TRBJ2-7; D unresolved. Germline V CDR1 and CDR2: ENHRY, SYGVKD. V lost 7 bases to trimming and J lost 0 bases, with 4 bases between them. The CDR3 has 11 residues. CDR3 DNA sequence: TGTGCCATCAAGAGCTCCTACGAGCAGTACTTC. Residues: CAIKSSYEQYF.

This clone was recorded once. The chain is built from TRBV18 and TRBJ1-2; weak D call: TRBD1 (5 bases). V was shortened by 3 bases and J by 8 bases, with 19 bases between the two germline ends. Germline V gives CDR1 KGHSH, CDR2 LQKENI. The CDR3 consists of 15 residues. The chain's CDR3 is CASSPMISEGEGYTF. CDR3 nucleotides: TGTGCCAGCTCACCTATGATTTCGGAAGGGGAAGGCTACACCTTC.

The gene calls are TRBV19 and TRBJ2-1; D is perhaps TRBD2 (6 bases). Germline CDR1 and CDR2: LNHDA and SQIVND (reference sequence). V lost 5 bases and J lost 3, with 8 bases in between. The length of the CDR3 is 13 residues. The CDR3 protein is CASSFSGYNEQFF. Written as DNA, the CDR3 is TGTGCCAGTAGTTTTAGCGGCTACAATGAGCAGTTCTTC.

This chain joins TRBV7-6 and TRBJ2-5, with D unclear. The germline V gene encodes CDR1 SGHVS and CDR2 FNYEAQ. The CDR3 has 15 residues. Trimming took 1 base from V and 1 from J, leaving 10 bases between them. CDR3 DNA sequence: TGTGCCAGCAGCTTAGTCTTCCAGGCCCAAGAGACCCAGTACTTC. Amino acids: CASSLVFQAQETQYF. Looking up the rest from reference TRBV7-6 and TRBJ2-5 gives the full variable domain: GAGVSQSPRYKVTKRGQDVALRCDPISGHVSLYWYRQALGQGPEFLTYFNYEAQQDKSGLPNDRFSAERPEGSISTLTIQRTEQRDSAMYRCASSLVFQAQETQYFGPGTRLLVL.

The chain employs TRBV29-1 and TRBJ2-7; D not resolved. The V end lost 6 bases, the J end lost 5 bases, and 11 bases lay between the germline ends. There are 11 residues in the CDR3. Germline CDR1 and CDR2: SQVTM and ANQGSEA. CDR3 loop: CSVARLNEQYF. The CDR3 coding sequence is TGCAGCGTAGCTAGGCTAAACGAGCAGTACTTC.